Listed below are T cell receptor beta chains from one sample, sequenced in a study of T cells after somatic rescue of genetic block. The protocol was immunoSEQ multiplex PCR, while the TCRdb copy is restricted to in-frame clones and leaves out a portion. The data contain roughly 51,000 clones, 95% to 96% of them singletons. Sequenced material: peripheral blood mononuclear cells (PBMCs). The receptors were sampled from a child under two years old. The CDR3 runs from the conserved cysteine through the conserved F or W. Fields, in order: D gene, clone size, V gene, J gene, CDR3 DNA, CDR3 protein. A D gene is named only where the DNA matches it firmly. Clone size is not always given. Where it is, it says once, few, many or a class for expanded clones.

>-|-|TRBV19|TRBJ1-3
TGTGCCAGTAGTAATCCCCGGGACGGGGACTCTGGAAACACCATATATTTT
CASSNPRDGDSGNTIYF
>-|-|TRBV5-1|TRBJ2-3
TGCGCCAGCAGCTTGGCCATCGCCCCCGATACGCAGTATTTT
CASSLAIAPDTQYF
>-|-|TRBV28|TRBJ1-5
TGTGCCAGCAGTCCTAGGAGGCTTAGCAATCAGCCCCAGCATTTT
CASSPRRLSNQPQHF
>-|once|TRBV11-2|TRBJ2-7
TGTGCCAGCAGCTTAGATCAACGCGAGCAGTACTTC
CASSLDQREQYF
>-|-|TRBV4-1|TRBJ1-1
TGCGCCAGCAGCCAACAGGGGTGGGTCACTGAAGCTTTCTTT
CASSQQGWVTEAFF
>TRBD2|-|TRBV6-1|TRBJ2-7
TGTGCCAGCAGTGAAAGCGGGAGCTCCTACGAGCAGTACTTC
CASSESGSSYEQYF
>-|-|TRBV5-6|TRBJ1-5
TGTGCCAGCAGCTTGGCCGGGAATGGCAATCAGCCCCAGCATTTT
CASSLAGNGNQPQHF
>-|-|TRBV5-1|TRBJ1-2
TGCGCCAGCAGCTTGGACAGGAACTATGGCTACACCTTC
CASSLDRNYGYTF
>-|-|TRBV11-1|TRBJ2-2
TGTGCCAGCAGCCCCCAGGGTAACACCGGGGAGCTGTTTTTT
CASSPQGNTGELFF
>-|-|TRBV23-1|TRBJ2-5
TGCGCCAGCAGTCAAGGGCAGGTGAGGGAGACCCAGTACTTC
CASSQGQVRETQYF
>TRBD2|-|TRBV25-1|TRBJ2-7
TGTGCCAGCAGTGAACTAGCGGGGCCCTACGAGCAGTACTTC
CASSELAGPYEQYF